This T cell receptor (beta chain) was captured in a study of blood T cell repertoires in COVID-19. Germline CDR1 is SGDLS and CDR2 is YYNGEE. The CDR3 is 17 amino acids. Trimming pared 1 base from V and 0 bases from J, leaving 15 bases between. Methods used by the authors: Nucleated cell number was recorded as an estimate derived from reference gene primer amplification. The protocol was immunoSEQ multiplex PCR, while the TCRdb copy is restricted to in-frame clones and leaves out a portion. For V, J and clone size, that table is used; D and trimming come from the DNA. The data hold 250,000 to 300,000 clones, with 91% observed a single time.

The clonotype comes from a human donor in a cohort exposed to, infected with or recovered from COVID-19 (not recorded which). The donor label of this sample is uncertain. The rearrangement links TRBV9 to TRBJ2-3; a weak D match, TRBD2 (7 bases). The sample taken for sequencing was PBMCs or T cells enriched from blood (not recorded which). CDR3 loop: CASSVLGGGSSTDTQYF. Here the CDR3 DNA reads TGTGCCAGCAGCGTATTGGGCGGGGGCTCTAGCACAGATACGCAGTATTTT.